The sequence of this TCR beta chain was determined in a study of T cell responses to AZD1222 COVID-19 vaccine. Points from the study as a whole: Nearly half of the spike-specific TCRs reportedly recognize variant regions that carry no mutations. Mapped onto spike, vaccine-associated CD4 TCRs spanned it and were dominant at 160-218 and 743-854. The number of AZD1222 recipients seropositive at baseline was only 6 or 7.

Trimming stripped 5 bases from V and 3 bases from J, with 14 bases between. In germline, CDR1 is SGHAT, CDR2 FQNNGV. The CDR3 contains 14 residues. Produced via immunoSEQ multiplex PCR; TCRdb's table is partial and in-frame only. Seen here are nearly 55,000 clones, roughly nine tenths observed once, and the top ten hold about 14%. Remarks on this clone: The target antigen is unknown.

The chain couples TRBV11-2 to TRBJ2-7, with D uncertain. This receptor was obtained from an adult who received the AZD1222 COVID-19 vaccine. Sequencing used peripheral blood, obtained 28 days after the second AZD1222 dose. The chain's CDR3 is CASSPSGTVYEQYF. The CDR3 DNA is TGTGCCAGCAGCCCATCTGGAACAGTCTACGAGCAGTACTTC.